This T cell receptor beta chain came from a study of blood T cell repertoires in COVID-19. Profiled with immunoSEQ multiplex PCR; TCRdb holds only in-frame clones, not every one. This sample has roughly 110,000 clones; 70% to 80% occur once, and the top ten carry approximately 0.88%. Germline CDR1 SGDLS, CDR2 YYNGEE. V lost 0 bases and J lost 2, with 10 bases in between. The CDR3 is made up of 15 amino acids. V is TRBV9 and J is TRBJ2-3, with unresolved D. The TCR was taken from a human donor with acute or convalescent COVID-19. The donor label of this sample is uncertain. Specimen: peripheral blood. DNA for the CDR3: TGTGCCAGCAGCGTAGGCGCTAGAAACACAGATACGCAGTATTTT. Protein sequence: CASSVGARNTDTQYF. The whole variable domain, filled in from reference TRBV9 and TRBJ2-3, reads DSGVTQTPKHLITATGQRVTLRCSPRSGDLSVYWYQQSLDQGLQFLIQYYNGEERAKGNILERFSAQQFPDLHSELNLSSLELGDSALYFCASSVGARNTDTQYFGPGTRLTVL.